Listed here are 12 T cell receptor beta chains from one sample, sequenced in a study of blood T cell repertoires in COVID-19. Generated by immunoSEQ multiplex PCR, the TCRdb table keeps only in-frame clones and is missing some. The data hold 250,000 to 350,000 clones, with around 87% observed a single time. The material sequenced was PBMCs or T cells enriched from blood (not recorded which). Source of these receptors: a young woman with acute COVID-19.

This chain connects TRBV5-1 to TRBJ1-1, with a possible D match to TRBD1 (5 bases). CDR1 is SGHRS and CDR2 is YFSETQ in the germline V gene. The CDR3 spans 15 residues. V was pared by 6 bases and J by 1 base, with 16 bases between. The CDR3 bases are TGCGCCAGCACCCCCGCCTTGGGGCGGAACACTGAAGCTTTCTTT. Amino acid sequence: CASTPALGRNTEAFF.

The chain has TRBV12-2 and TRBJ1-2; TRBD1, as called in the table, went unchecked against the DNA. TRBV12-2 is listed as a pseudogene. The CDR3 loop spans 15 amino acids. The CDR3 coding sequence is TGTGCAAGTCGTCGAACGGGCGGACAGAACTATGGCTACACCTTC. Amino acid sequence: CASRRTGGQNYGYTF.

The chain has TRBV27 and TRBJ2-1; 8 nucleotides align to TRBD2. The CDR3 has 14 residues. V dropped 4 bases and J dropped 14; count of bases not matched to a gene: 13. Germline CDR1 and CDR2: MNHEY and SMNVEV (reference sequence). CDR3: CASSSTGLGTKEFF. The CDR3 DNA reads as TGTGCCAGCAGTTCCACGGGACTAGGAACTAAGGAGTTCTTC.

This clone appeared a single time. The gene calls are TRBV5-1 and TRBJ2-2, with 13 positions matching TRBD2. This CDR3 region has 17 residues. Germline V gives CDR1 SGHRS, CDR2 YFSETQ. V gave up 6 bases and J gave up 0 bases; unmatched junction bases: 5. The CDR3 is CASIRLAGGPNTGELFF. CDR3 nucleotide sequence: TGCGCCAGCATCCGACTAGCGGGAGGCCCGAACACCGGGGAGCTGTTTTTT.

This clone came up once. The rearrangement joins TRBV27 to TRBJ1-2; no clear D gene. The CDR3 extends over 15 amino acids. Trimming shortened V by 6 bases and J by 0 bases, and 14 bases separated the two germline ends. Germline CDR1 is MNHEY and CDR2 is SMNVEV (reference sequence). The CDR3 DNA follows: TGTGCCAGCAGAGAGGAGGGAATAGCTAACTATGGCTACACCTTC. Translating gives CASREEGIANYGYTF.

The chain employs TRBV3-1 (or the pseudogene TRBV3-2) and TRBJ1-2, with D uncertain. Germline V gene sequence: CDR1 LGHDT, CDR2 YNNKEL (reference sequence). The CDR3 is made up of 15 amino acids. Trimming cost V 0 bases and J 6 bases, with 14 bases left between them. For the CDR3, the DNA is TGTGCCAGCAGCCAAGATCAGCGAGGGATAGATGGCTACACCTTC. Its protein is CASSQDQRGIDGYTF.

The chain employs TRBV6-2 or TRBV6-3 and TRBJ2-7; 8 positions match TRBD1. Per germline, CDR1 MNHEY and CDR2 SVGEGT. This CDR3 has 15 amino acids. The V gene end was trimmed by 5 bases and the J gene end by 0 bases; junction bases not matched to a gene: 6. This CDR3 is CASSAGTGDSYEQYF. The CDR3 nucleotides read TGTGCCAGCAGTGCCGGGACAGGAGACTCCTACGAGCAGTACTTC.

J is TRBJ2-7 and V is TRBV29-1, with 7 bases aligning to TRBD2. The CDR3 extends over 16 amino acids. CDR1 and CDR2 (germline): SQVTM, ANQGSEA. V shed 0 bases and J 3 bases; nucleotides not matched to a gene: 11. The CDR3 DNA sequence: TGCAGCGTTGAAGATCCGTGGCGGCCGGGGGGCTACGAGCAGTACTTC. Translated, it gives CSVEDPWRPGGYEQYF.

This clone came up once. The chain couples TRBV18 to TRBJ2-7; 10 nucleotides agree with TRBD2. Germline CDR1 and CDR2: KGHSH and LQKENI. This CDR3 has 16 residues. V gave up 3 bases and J gave up 1 base; unmatched junction bases: 6. The CDR3 nucleotides are TGTGCCAGCTCACCCGCCCCACTAGCGGGGTCCTACGAGCAGTACTTC. It translates to CASSPAPLAGSYEQYF.

The chain has TRBV15 and TRBJ1-1; a weak D match, TRBD1 (5 bases). V was pared by 6 bases and J by 7 bases, with 15 bases between. CDR1 LNHNV and CDR2 YYDKDF come from the germline V gene (reference sequence). This CDR3 spans 13 amino acids. The CDR3 loop is CATRGGLTFEAFF. The CDR3 DNA reads TGTGCCACCAGGGGGGGGTTGACTTTTGAAGCTTTCTTT.

This chain joins TRBV6-4 and TRBJ2-1; D unclear. CDR1 MRHNA and CDR2 SNTAGT come from the germline V gene. Trimming left V 5 bases short and J 4 bases short, with 12 bases between. CDR3 length equals 14 residues. CDR3 in amino acids: CASSPRLDYNEQFF. The CDR3 DNA reads as TGTGCCAGCAGTCCCCGACTCGATTACAATGAGCAGTTCTTC.

This clone came up once. The chain joins TRBV29-1 to TRBJ2-5; a weak D match, TRBD2 (5 bases). Germline V gene data show CDR1 as SQVTM and CDR2 as ANQGSEA. The CDR3 sequence is 14 residues long. Deletions cut 4 bases from V and 1 base from J, with 13 bases between. The chain's CDR3 is CSVARLAPQETQYF. The CDR3 DNA is TGCAGCGTTGCGCGGCTAGCCCCCCAAGAGACCCAGTACTTC.